These T cell receptor beta chains were read from a single sample in a study of T cells in localized non-small cell lung cancer. Clones were sequenced by immunoSEQ multiplex PCR, and TCRdb holds only the in-frame ones, with some missing. The table shows over a thousand clones, with roughly 23% occurring only once. The specimen comprised normal lung tissue next to the tumor, sampled before any cancer treatment. The receptors were gathered from a male donor older than 55 with stage III squamous cell lung carcinoma. Each CDR3 is given without its conserved first and last residue. Each record gives: D gene, J gene, V gene, CDR3 protein. The D gene is left open where the match is weak.

d_call: TRBD2; j_call: TRBJ2-1; v_call: TRBV30; cdr3_aa: AWSVTGLAGGYNEQF
d_call: TRBD2; j_call: TRBJ2-7; v_call: TRBV28; cdr3_aa: ASSSPRLAGADEQY
d_call: .; j_call: TRBJ1-3; v_call: TRBV28; cdr3_aa: ASSRPGEYGNTIY
d_call: TRBD1; j_call: TRBJ1-1; v_call: TRBV12-5; cdr3_aa: ASGLATGTGRTEAF
d_call: TRBD2; j_call: TRBJ2-5; v_call: TRBV19; cdr3_aa: ASSQLVAGGNQETQY
d_call: TRBD2; j_call: TRBJ2-7; v_call: TRBV5-1; cdr3_aa: ASSLGSAGAYEQY
d_call: .; j_call: TRBJ2-2; v_call: TRBV6-8; cdr3_aa: ASSVRFNTGELF
d_call: .; j_call: TRBJ2-7; v_call: TRBV28; cdr3_aa: ASSLSQGAYEQY
d_call: TRBD1; j_call: TRBJ2-1; v_call: TRBV9; cdr3_aa: ASSITGQGNNEQF
d_call: .; j_call: TRBJ1-1; v_call: TRBV6-8; cdr3_aa: ASPSGQGFAEAF
d_call: .; j_call: TRBJ2-1; v_call: TRBV18; cdr3_aa: ASSPRGGTSYNEQF
d_call: .; j_call: TRBJ2-1; v_call: TRBV19; cdr3_aa: ASSSPTSMAYNEQF
d_call: .; j_call: TRBJ1-2; v_call: TRBV25-1; cdr3_aa: ASSQRTGAHGYT
d_call: .; j_call: TRBJ1-3; v_call: TRBV6-8; cdr3_aa: ASSYSRPGSGNTIY
d_call: .; j_call: TRBJ1-6; v_call: TRBV9; cdr3_aa: ASSGQTANNSPLH
d_call: .; j_call: TRBJ2-5; v_call: TRBV28; cdr3_aa: ASSLAPGQETQY
d_call: TRBD1; j_call: TRBJ1-1; v_call: TRBV6-8; cdr3_aa: ASSRQGAGAEAF
d_call: .; j_call: TRBJ1-3; v_call: TRBV18; cdr3_aa: ASSPRTGNSGNTIY
d_call: .; j_call: TRBJ1-2; v_call: TRBV11-3; cdr3_aa: ASSPRDRNPSNYGYT
d_call: .; j_call: TRBJ1-4; v_call: TRBV29-1; cdr3_aa: SVPGATNEKLF
d_call: .; j_call: TRBJ2-2; v_call: TRBV5-1; cdr3_aa: ASRDTSNTGELF
d_call: .; j_call: TRBJ1-2; v_call: TRBV11-3; cdr3_aa: ASSLWPGGHYGYT
d_call: TRBD1; j_call: TRBJ2-1; v_call: TRBV16; cdr3_aa: ASSNRGVNDEQF
d_call: .; j_call: TRBJ1-1; v_call: TRBV6-8; cdr3_aa: ASTRMPEYTEAF
d_call: TRBD1; j_call: TRBJ1-2; v_call: TRBV11-3; cdr3_aa: ASSQDPGQNYGYT
d_call: .; j_call: TRBJ1-2; v_call: TRBV7-5; cdr3_aa: ASSPRTQNYGYT
d_call: .; j_call: TRBJ2-7; v_call: TRBV11-3; cdr3_aa: ASSQARDPGGEQY
d_call: TRBD1; j_call: TRBJ2-7; v_call: TRBV11-3; cdr3_aa: ASSLGDRRPYEQY